The 4 T cell receptor beta chains in this list originate from one sample, sequenced in a study of cytomegalovirus exposure and HLA in healthy donors. Sequencing was performed with immunoSEQ multiplex PCR; in TCRdb, only in-frame clones are kept and a portion is missing. Of under 100,000 clones in the sample, around 96% were seen once. The sample consisted of PBMCs. These receptors all stem from a woman aged 18-30 years in good health and CMV-seronegative.

The chain uses TRBV14 and TRBJ1-1; no definite D call. Germline CDR1 reads SGHDN; CDR2 reads FVKESK. The CDR3 is 13 residues long. V gave up 0 bases and J gave up 5 bases, with 7 bases separating them. CDR3 loop: CASSQETRTEAFF. Written as DNA, the CDR3 is TGTGCCAGCAGCCAAGAGACTAGGACTGAAGCTTTCTTT.

The V call is TRBV7-9, the J call TRBJ2-5; 9 bases are a match to TRBD2. V gave up 5 bases and J gave up 2 bases; unmatched junction bases: 3. The CDR3 is made up of 14 amino acids. Per the germline V gene, CDR1 is SEHNR and CDR2 is FQNEAQ (reference sequence). The chain's CDR3 is CASSVSGSQETQYF. The CDR3 region has the DNA TGTGCCAGCAGCGTTAGCGGGAGTCAAGAGACCCAGTACTTC.

The chain joins TRBV7-9 to TRBJ2-7; possible D gene TRBD1, 6 bases. The CDR3 consists of 16 residues. The V end lost 6 bases, the J end lost 1 base, and 19 bases lay between the germline ends. Germline CDR1 is SEHNR and CDR2 is FQNEAQ (reference sequence). The CDR3: CASSSDQGSYSYEQYF. CDR3 DNA: TGTGCCAGCAGTAGCGACCAGGGGTCCTATTCCTACGAGCAGTACTTC.

CDR3: CASSYMLQREDNEQFF. DNA of the CDR3: TGTGCCAGCAGTTACATGCTCCAGCGGGAGGATAATGAGCAGTTCTTC. This chain joins TRBV6-6 and TRBJ2-1; 9 bases match TRBD2. Per germline, CDR1 MNHNY and CDR2 SVGAGI (reference sequence). The J segment lost 7 bases and the V segment lost 2 bases, leaving 9 bases of the junction unmatched. The CDR3 is 16 residues long.